Sequencing of this T cell receptor (beta chain) was carried out in a study of blood T cell repertoires in COVID-19. Study background: Donors in the United States, Italy and Spain gave samples during acute or convalescent COVID-19. The cDNA or gDNA used as material had been derived from T cells, B-cell-depleted T cells, or PBMCs.

V gave up 3 bases and J gave up 4 bases, with 8 bases separating them. Per the germline V gene, CDR1 is SGDLS and CDR2 is YYNGEE. The CDR3 consists of 13 residues. Patients from Seattle were sampled longitudinally, starting during active infection. In the original processing: Amplification from reference gene primers served as the basis for estimated nucleated cell counts. Using immunoSEQ multiplex PCR, the repertoire was profiled, and TCRdb retains in-frame clones only, with some absent. V, J and clone size derive from that table, while D and trimming were established from the DNA sequence. The table has under 400,000 clones, under 90% seen once.

The origin of this receptor is a woman in her twenties or thirties with COVID-19, enrolled during active disease. V gene TRBV9 combines with J gene TRBJ2-1, with D possibly matching TRBD2 (5 bases). Sequencing was performed on peripheral blood. CDR3 region: CASSARGYNEQFF. The CDR3 nucleotides are TGTGCCAGCAGCGCCCGGGGATACAATGAGCAGTTCTTC.